This TCR beta chain was identified during a study of T cell responses to AZD1222 COVID-19 vaccine (dated by TCRdb to 2020 to 2022). Context from the whole study: AZD1222 recipients with second doses at about 4 weeks or about 12 weeks were pooled, because spike-specific TCR depth and breadth did not differ between schedules. TCR sequencing was performed for approximately 240 trial participants, of whom around 200 were given two doses of AZD1222 and approximately 25 were given two doses of MenACWY control vaccine. Trial participants were enrolled by age into 18-55, 56-69 and 70-plus year subgroups, with about 150, 28 and 57 TCR-sequenced participants respectively. The paper's findings and limits, for the study overall: Conclusions about previously exposed vaccinees are limited because only a handful of AZD1222 recipients were SARS-CoV-2 seropositive at baseline. The 56-69-year group was small, and its depth increase did not reach significance, likely because of low power. Nearly half of unique spike-specific TCRs reportedly recognized epitopes outside regions mutated in the B.1.351 and B.1.1.7 variants. Spike-specific TCR breadth and depth rose significantly after two AZD1222 doses compared with day 0 and with MenACWY recipients. Vaccine-associated CD4 TCRs spanned the whole spike protein, with dominant responses in regions 160-218 and 743-854. Because no day 14 peak-response samples were available, the repertoires could be characterized only after the peak T cell response. Participants were mostly white British, with more females than males. The authors suggested clonal diversity may have been underestimated.

In the germline V gene, CDR1 corresponds to MNHEY and CDR2 to SVGAGI. V is shortened by 4 bases, J by 4 bases, and the region joining them spans 10 bases. CDR3 length: 13 amino acids, cysteine to phenylalanine. The retained sequence is limited to the CDR3, 39 bases, with the frame set at the first base. Per the publication, the time point label means: baseline before first vaccination. The vaccinee samples were drawn from two UK trials, COV001 and COV002, one of which was a single-blind randomized controlled phase 2/3 trial testing AZD1222 (ChAdOx1 nCoV-19) in healthy adults. Trial participant PBMC samples were collected at day 0 and day 28 after the second dose for TCRbeta chain sequencing. The CDR3 regions of human TCRbeta chains were analyzed by immunosequencing. The authors' pipeline ran thus. Repertoire TCRs were checked for matches against a reference library of SARS-CoV-2-specific TCRs that had been generated using the MIRA antigen-specificity platform. Breadth was defined as the fraction of unique TCRs that were SARS-CoV-2-associated. Depth was defined as the fraction of total T cells that were SARS-CoV-2-associated. Using the MIRA data, each spike-specific TCR was assigned both to the spike region to which the TCR was reactive and to a CD4 or CD8 class. Log10-transformed breadth and depth values were compared by one-way ANOVA with Sidak's multiple comparisons tests. In TCRdb, the immuneACCESS table is reduced to in-frame sequences with V and J assigned. These tables do not hold every clone; where another copy was compared, an unresolved V gene accounts for under half, and the others remain unexplained. That table furnishes V, J and clone size, whereas the DNA furnished D and trimming. In this sample the table shows 150,000 or so clones, around 93% of which occur a single time. The ten largest make up approximately 4% of the sample.

As concerns this clone: What antigen it recognizes has not been identified. Per-base qualities were not stored, and no clone one base away is much larger.

Specimen: peripheral blood, collected on day 0 of AZD1222 vaccination. The TCR originated in an adult in good health. This receptor chain uses TRBV6-5 and TRBJ1-2, with a weak D call of TRBD1 (6 bases match). Here is the DNA: TGTGCCAGCAGTTCCGACAGGACCTATGGCTACACCTTC. Its translation reads: CASSSDRTYGYTF.